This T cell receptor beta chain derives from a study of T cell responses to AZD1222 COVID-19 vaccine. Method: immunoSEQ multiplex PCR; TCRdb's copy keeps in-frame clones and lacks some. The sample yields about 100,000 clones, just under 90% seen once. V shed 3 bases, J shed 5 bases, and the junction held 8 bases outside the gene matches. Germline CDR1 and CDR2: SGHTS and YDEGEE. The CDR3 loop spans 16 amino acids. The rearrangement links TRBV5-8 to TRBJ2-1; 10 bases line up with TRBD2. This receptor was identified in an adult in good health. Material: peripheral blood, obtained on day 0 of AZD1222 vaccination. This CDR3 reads CASSSPPGLANNEQFF. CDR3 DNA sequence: TGTGCCAGCAGCTCCCCCCCGGGACTAGCGAACAATGAGCAGTTCTTC.